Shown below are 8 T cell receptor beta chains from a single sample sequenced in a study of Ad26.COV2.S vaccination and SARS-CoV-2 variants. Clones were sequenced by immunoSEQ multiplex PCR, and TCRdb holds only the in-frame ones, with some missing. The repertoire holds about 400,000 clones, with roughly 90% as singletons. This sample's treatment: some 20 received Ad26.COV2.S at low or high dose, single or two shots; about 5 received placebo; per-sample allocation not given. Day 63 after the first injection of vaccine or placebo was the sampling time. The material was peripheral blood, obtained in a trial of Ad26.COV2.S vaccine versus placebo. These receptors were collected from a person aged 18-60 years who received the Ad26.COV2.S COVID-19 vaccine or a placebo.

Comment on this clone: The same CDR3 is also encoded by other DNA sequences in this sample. The CDR3 region has the DNA TGCGCCAGCAGCCAAGAGGGGGGAAACACCATATATTTT. Protein product: CASSQEGGNTIYF. The chain employs TRBV4-3 and TRBJ1-3; no definite D call. CDR1 and CDR2 from the germline V gene are LGHNA and YSLEER. Trimming took off 0 bases at V and 4 bases at J, with 4 bases between the two ends. The CDR3 totals 13 residues.

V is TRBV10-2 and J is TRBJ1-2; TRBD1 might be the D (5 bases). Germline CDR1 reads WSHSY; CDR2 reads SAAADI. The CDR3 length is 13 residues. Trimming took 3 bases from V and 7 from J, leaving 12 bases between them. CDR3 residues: CASSDSGTSGYTF. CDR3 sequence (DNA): TGCGCCAGCAGTGACTCCGGGACTTCTGGCTACACCTTC.

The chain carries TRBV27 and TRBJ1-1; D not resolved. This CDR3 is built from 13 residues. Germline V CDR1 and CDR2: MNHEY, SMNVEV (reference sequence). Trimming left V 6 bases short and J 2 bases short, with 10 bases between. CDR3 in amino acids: CASSPLENTEAFF. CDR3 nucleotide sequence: TGTGCCAGCAGCCCCTTAGAAAACACTGAAGCTTTCTTT.

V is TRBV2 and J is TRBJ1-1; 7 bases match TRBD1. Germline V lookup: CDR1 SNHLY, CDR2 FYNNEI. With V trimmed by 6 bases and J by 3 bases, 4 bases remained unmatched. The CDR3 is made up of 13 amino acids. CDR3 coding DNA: TGTGCCAGCAGCCCAGGGGGGTACACTGAAGCTTTCTTT. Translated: CASSPGGYTEAFF.

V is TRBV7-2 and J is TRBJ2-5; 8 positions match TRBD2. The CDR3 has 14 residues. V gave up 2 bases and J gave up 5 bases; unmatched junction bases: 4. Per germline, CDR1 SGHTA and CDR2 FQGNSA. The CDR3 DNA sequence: TGTGCCAGCAGCTTATTTAGCGGGGAGGAGACCCAGTACTTC. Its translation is CASSLFSGEETQYF.

The CDR3, as DNA: TGTGCCAGCAGTCGACACGGGGAGGAGACCCAGTACTTC. It is translated as CASSRHGEETQYF. The gene calls are TRBV6-2 or TRBV6-3 and TRBJ2-5; a possible D gene is TRBD2 (5 bases). The CDR3 consists of 13 residues. Germline loops: CDR1 MNHEY, CDR2 SVGEGT. Trimming stripped 5 bases from V and 5 bases from J, with 12 bases between.

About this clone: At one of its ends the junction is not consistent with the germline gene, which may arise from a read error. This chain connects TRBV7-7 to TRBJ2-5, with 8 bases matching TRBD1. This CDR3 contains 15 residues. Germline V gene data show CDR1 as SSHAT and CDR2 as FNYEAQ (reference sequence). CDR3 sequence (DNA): TGTGCTAGCAGCGACCCCAGGGGGCCCCAAGAGACCCAGTACTTC. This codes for CASSDPRGPQETQYF.

The CDR3 DNA is TGTGCCAGCTCCGGACTGAACACTGAAGCTTTCTTT. This codes for CASSGLNTEAFF. This chain links TRBV7-9 with TRBJ1-1, with D uncertain. V was pared by 8 bases and J by 0 bases, with 7 bases between. In germline, CDR1 is SEHNR, CDR2 FQNEAQ (reference sequence). CDR3 length: 12 amino acids.